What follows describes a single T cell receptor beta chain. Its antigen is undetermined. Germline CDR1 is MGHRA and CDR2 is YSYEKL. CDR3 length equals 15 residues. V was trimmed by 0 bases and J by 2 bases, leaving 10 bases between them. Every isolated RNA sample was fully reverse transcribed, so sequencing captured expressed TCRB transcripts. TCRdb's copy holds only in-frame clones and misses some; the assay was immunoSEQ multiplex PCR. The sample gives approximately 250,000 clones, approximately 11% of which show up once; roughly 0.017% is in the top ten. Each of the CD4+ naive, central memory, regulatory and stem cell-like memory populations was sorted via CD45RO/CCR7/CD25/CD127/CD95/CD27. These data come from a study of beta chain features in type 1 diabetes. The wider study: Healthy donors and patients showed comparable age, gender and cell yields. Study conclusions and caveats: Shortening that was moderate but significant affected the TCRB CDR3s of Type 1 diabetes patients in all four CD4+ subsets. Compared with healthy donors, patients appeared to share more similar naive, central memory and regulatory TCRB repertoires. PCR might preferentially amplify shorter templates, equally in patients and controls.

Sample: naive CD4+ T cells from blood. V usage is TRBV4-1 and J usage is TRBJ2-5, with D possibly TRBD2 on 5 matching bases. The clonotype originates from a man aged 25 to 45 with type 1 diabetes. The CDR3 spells CASSQDRVAQETQYF. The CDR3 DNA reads TGCGCCAGCAGCCAAGATCGAGTAGCGCAAGAGACCCAGTACTTC.